This entry features one T cell receptor beta chain sequence. Its antigen is still unknown. Relative to the germline gene, one junction end is altered; a read error may explain this. Blood specimens came from baseline, cycle 4 day 1, and cycle 7 day 1. This record belongs to a study of OX40 agonist ivuxolimab in advanced cancers. Across the study: Every 2 weeks, ivuxolimab was infused into the patients intravenously at between 0.01 and 10 mg/kg. Study results and caveats: CD4+ and CD8+ blood T cells expanded clonally by week 6 at 0.1 to 3.0 mg/kg. Compared with CD4+, CD8+ T cells on average had more expanded clones.

CDR3 size: 15 residues. Germline V lookup: CDR1 SSHAT, CDR2 FNYEAQ (reference sequence). Measured with immunoSEQ multiplex PCR; TCRdb has only the in-frame clones, and not every one. The sample yields 70,000 or so clones, around 85% seen once. The sequence derives from an adult with an advanced solid tumor such as melanoma, head and neck, liver or kidney cancer. Sample: CD4+ or CD8+ T cells sorted from blood, taken in a trial of the OX40 agonist ivuxolimab. The chain employs TRBV7-7 and TRBJ2-3, with 7 bases fitting TRBD1. Here the CDR3 reads CASSPFDRDTDTQYF. CDR3 nucleotides: TGTGCTAGCAGCCCGTTCGACAGGGACACAGATACGCAGTATTTT.